These T cell receptor beta chains were read from a single sample in a study of radiotherapy plus CTLA-4 blockade in lung cancer. TCRdb's table, derived via immunoSEQ multiplex PCR, lists solely in-frame clones and lacks some. The profile covers 35,000 to 55,000 clones, with 65% to 75% appearing a single time and about 23% taken by the ten largest. The sequenced sample was peripheral blood, obtained from a patient treated with radiotherapy plus ipilimumab. These receptors were taken from a human donor with non-small cell lung cancer who had a partial response to radiotherapy plus ipilimumab. Each CDR3 is given with its conserved first and last residue. Each record gives: J gene, clone size, D gene, V gene, CDR3 protein. The D gene is left open where the match is weak. Part of the rows lack a size; the others show once, few, many or a class for expanded clones.

>TRBJ1-1|.|.|TRBV19
CASSPPGRGSTEAFF
>TRBJ1-5|.|.|TRBV18
CASSQGNNQPQHF
>TRBJ2-3|.|TRBD2|TRBV7-6
CASSVTSGGPDTQYF
>TRBJ2-5|few|.|TRBV5-1
CASSPGYVYQETQYF
>TRBJ1-1|.|.|TRBV6-6
CASSYQGLDTEAFF
>TRBJ1-2|few|TRBD1|TRBV27
CASSLVGQGSYFLGYTF
>TRBJ1-3|many|.|TRBV7-9
CASSKGRPAGNTIYF
>TRBJ1-4|.|.|TRBV11-1
CASSTGPGLEKLFF
>TRBJ1-1|.|TRBD1|TRBV27
CASSWRGQGAFGSEAFF
>TRBJ1-1|.|TRBD1|TRBV5-3
CASSLAGGGTEAFF
>TRBJ1-1|.|.|TRBV7-9
CASSNQGIGTEAFF
>TRBJ1-5|.|.|TRBV2
CASKRDHQDYQPQHF
>TRBJ2-3|.|.|TRBV7-9
CASSLAVEVSGTDTQYF
>TRBJ2-3|.|.|TRBV4-2
CASSQGGRSRADTQYF
>TRBJ2-1|once|.|TRBV12-5
CASGFSDEQFF
>TRBJ2-3|.|.|TRBV7-6
CASSLEARVTDTQYF
>TRBJ2-7|.|.|TRBV5-1
CASSPGDSVSYEQYF
>TRBJ2-3|.|.|TRBV20-1
CSALAGDTQYF
>TRBJ1-2|.|.|TRBV21-1
CASSKGVRANYGYTF
>TRBJ1-5|.|.|TRBV19
CASSITRVSNQPQHF
>TRBJ2-7|few|.|TRBV6-4
CASSGRYEQYF
>TRBJ1-6|.|.|TRBV7-8
CASSFRQNNSPLHF
>TRBJ2-1|.|.|TRBV5-4
CASSLMVLGGYNEQFF
>TRBJ1-4|.|.|TRBV10-3
CAISEGHGEKLFF
>TRBJ1-2|once|.|TRBV19
CASTSTASNYGYTF
>TRBJ2-1|.|TRBD1|TRBV18
CASSPGTGSYNEQFF
>TRBJ2-3|.|TRBD1|TRBV6-6
CASSLGQGAPDTQYF
>TRBJ2-7|.|TRBD2|TRBV5-5
CASSGTSGNAYEQYF
>TRBJ1-6|.|TRBD1|TRBV9
CASSVEGTGGNSPLHF
>TRBJ2-5|.|TRBD1|TRBV11-2
CASSPSLQGARETQYF
>TRBJ2-5|few|.|TRBV5-5
CASSLTGTLSEQYF
>TRBJ1-2|.|TRBD1|TRBV28
CASKGTGSHYGYTF
>TRBJ2-1|.|.|TRBV5-1
CASSYKGDEQFF
>TRBJ1-1|.|TRBD1|TRBV7-9
CASSSQGIGTEAFF
>TRBJ2-1|.|.|TRBV19
CASSISGAQSGNEQFF
>TRBJ1-2|.|.|TRBV5-5
CASSLGGGYTF
>TRBJ2-3|.|TRBD1|TRBV6-1
CASSGTGGTDTQYF
>TRBJ1-6|.|TRBD1|TRBV6-6
CASREPDRENSPLHF
>TRBJ2-7|.|TRBD1|TRBV7-3
CASSRDRDRGHEQYF
>TRBJ2-3|.|TRBD1|TRBV5-4
CASSSDPRQGGDTQYF
>TRBJ1-5|.|TRBD1|TRBV5-5
CASSLFSGGNQPQHF
>TRBJ2-3|.|TRBD1|TRBV7-6
CASSPGTGVTDTQYF
>TRBJ2-2|.|TRBD2|TRBV27
CASSLSSGSAGELFF